This entry describes one T cell receptor (beta chain). Its target is not known. Original processing methods: The study built a papillary thyroid cancer distant-metastasis classifier from CDR3 differences across clinicopathological groups. TCRdb called clones again from the PCR reads with MiXCR. The V and J calls here are based on TCRdb, not the publication. The sample has around 30,000 clones, 11% seen once. This record comes from a study of metastatic and nonmetastatic thyroid tumors. Regarding the study as a whole: Significantly higher TCR beta diversity was reportedly seen in malignant thyroid tumors than benign nodules, in blood and tumor.

The CDR3 sequence is 15 residues long. Trimming removed 4 bases from V and 1 base from J, with 13 bases in between. Germline V CDR1 and CDR2: SGHAT, FQNNGV. Thyroid surgery was preceded by no treatment in any patient. The rearrangement joins TRBV11-2 to TRBJ1-2; D may be TRBD1 (6 bases). The sample consisted of blood. This receptor was obtained from a female donor with papillary thyroid cancer or a benign thyroid nodule (not recorded which). Some clones in this sample may be carry-over from other donors' samples. CDR3 nucleotide sequence: TGTGCCAGCAGCTCTACCGGGACACTTAACTATGGCTACACCTTC. Amino acids: CASSSTGTLNYGYTF.